This T cell receptor (beta chain) was identified in a study of blood T cell repertoires in COVID-19. Generated by immunoSEQ multiplex PCR, the TCRdb table keeps only in-frame clones and is missing some. Counted here are under 300,000 clones, 86% occurring once; the ten biggest clones make up about 2.2%. This CDR3 comprises 13 residues. Germline CDR1 and CDR2: KGHSH and LQKENI. V was pared by 2 bases and J by 13 bases, with 12 bases between. The receptor comes from a man aged 25-45 years who had recovered from COVID-19. The material sequenced was peripheral blood. The chain couples TRBV18 to TRBJ1-6; D unresolved. The CDR3 nucleotides are TGTGCCAGCTCACCAGGGAGCCGGCAGCCCCTCCACTTT. It is translated as CASSPGSRQPLHF. The full variable domain, completed using reference TRBV18 and TRBJ1-6, is NAGVMQNPRHLVRRRGQEARLRCSPMKGHSHVYWYRQLPEEGLKFMVYLQKENIIDESGMPKERFSAEFPKEGPSILRIQQVVRGDSAAYFCASSPGSRQPLHFGNGTRLTVT.